The T cell receptor beta chain under discussion was sequenced for a study of human T cells and chemical hapten exposure. Study-level points and caveats: Once DPC sensitization occurred, TCRs above 1 in 1000 frequency showed no change.

CDR1 and CDR2 from the germline V gene are MNHEY and SMNVEV (reference sequence). Trimming cost V 5 bases and J 1 base, with 24 bases left between them. CDR3 length equals 20 residues. Remarks on this clonotype: Its cognate antigen is unknown.

Single cDNA molecules in the library carried unique molecular identifiers attached during preparation. TCRdb analysed the RACE reads with MiXCR anew, one entry per CDR3 protein. The sample shows about 45,000 distinct CDR3 sequences, about 4.5% of them seen only once. This sample's time point: healthy volunteer bleed at 2 weeks. Unfractionated whole blood was the source from which total RNA was extracted. The sample taken for sequencing was whole blood. The chain employs TRBV27 and TRBJ2-6; D might be TRBD2 (7 bases). The sequence came from a human donor in good health. Some clones in this sample may be carry-over from other donors' samples. This CDR3 reads CASSTTNLRGGGSGANVLTF. CDR3 DNA: TGTGCCAGCAGTACTACAAACCTCAGGGGCGGGGGTTCTGGGGCCAACGTCCTGACTTTC.